The present entry profiles one T cell receptor beta chain with its context. Its antigen specificity is not known. The record has no base qualities; no much larger clone is one base away. The collaborating institutions used their own protocols to collect whole blood in K2EDTA tubes. For TCRbeta analysis, collaborator samples were shipped as frozen whole blood, as isolated PBMCs, or as DNA extracted from either sample type. The entry originates in a study of blood T cell repertoires in COVID-19 (TCRdb year 2020). General notes on the study: Samples from collaborators originated in the United States, Italy and Spain and spanned both the acute and convalescent phases of COVID-19. The material from the prospective study consisted of cDNA or gDNA derived from T cells, B-cell-depleted T cells, or PBMCs. Subjects who had been exposed to COVID-19, were actively infected with it, or had recovered from it provided the deeply sampled blood TCRbeta repertoires that made up the dataset. The repertoires were made available in a free public database intended to serve as a resource for research on the immune response to SARS-CoV-2. Samples came from the ongoing ImmuneRACE study (first 160 participants) plus 1,254 subjects from 6 global collaborators. The sample metadata nearly always contained a de-identified subject ID, COVID-19 status, age in years and sex. Where available, HLA class I and class II types were taken from metadata supplied by the sample provider and were not determined by assay-based typing. What the authors observed across the whole study: The quantity of clinical and demographic metadata differed by source and by participant and was supplied without curation.

Per the germline V gene, SGHRS is the CDR1 and YFSETQ is the CDR2. Trimmed from V: 4 bases; trimmed from J: 7 bases; junction bases lacking a gene match: 3. The CDR3 contains 15 residues, cysteine and phenylalanine counted. Just CDR3 DNA is preserved here, 45 bases in frame from base 1. The immunoSEQ Assay, a bias-controlled multiplex PCR, was used to amplify TCRbeta CDR3 regions from genomic DNA. As for the authors' bioinformatics: The number of nucleated cells in each sample was estimated from the amplification of reference gene primers within the assay. To quantify the absolute abundance of each unique TCRbeta CDR3 rearrangement, sequence reads were collapsed and filtered. For each sample, productive Simpson clonality was calculated as the square root of Simpson's diversity index over productive rearrangements. This is the immuneACCESS table as TCRdb keeps it, with only in-frame sequences that have V and J called. A part of the clones is gone; compared with another copy, unresolved V genes explain less than half, and the rest is unexplained. V and J calls plus clone size are reproduced from that table; the DNA served to infer D and trimming. The sample table records about 110,000 clones; around nine tenths of these occur just once. 3% to 4% of the sample belongs to the ten largest clones.

Sequencing was done on a sample of peripheral blood. Rearrangement joined TRBV5-1 to TRBJ2-1, with 15 middle bases fitting TRBD2. This TCR was sampled from a woman between 50 and 59 years old with acute or convalescent COVID-19. The CDR3 loop reads CASSRTSGRDNEQFF. The bases read TGCGCCAGCAGCCGGACTAGCGGGAGGGATAATGAGCAGTTCTTC.